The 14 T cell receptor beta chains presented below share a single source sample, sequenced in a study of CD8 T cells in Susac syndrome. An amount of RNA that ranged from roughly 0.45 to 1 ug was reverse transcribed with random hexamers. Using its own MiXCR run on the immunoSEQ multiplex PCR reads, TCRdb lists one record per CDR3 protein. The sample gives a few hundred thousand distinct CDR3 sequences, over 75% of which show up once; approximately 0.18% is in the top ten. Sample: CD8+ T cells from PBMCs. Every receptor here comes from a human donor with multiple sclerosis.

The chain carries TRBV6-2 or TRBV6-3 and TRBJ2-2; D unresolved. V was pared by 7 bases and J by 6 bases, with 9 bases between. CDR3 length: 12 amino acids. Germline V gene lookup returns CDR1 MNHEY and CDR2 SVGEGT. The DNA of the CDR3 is TGTGCCAGCACCACTCCCTCCGGGGAGCTGTTTTTT. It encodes CASTTPSGELFF.

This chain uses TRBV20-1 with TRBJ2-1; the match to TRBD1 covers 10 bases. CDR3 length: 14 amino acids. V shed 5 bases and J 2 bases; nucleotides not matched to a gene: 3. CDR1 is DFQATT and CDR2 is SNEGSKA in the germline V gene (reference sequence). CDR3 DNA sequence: TGCAGTGCTTCCGGGACAGGGGCCTACAATGAGCAGTTCTTC. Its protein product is CSASGTGAYNEQFF.

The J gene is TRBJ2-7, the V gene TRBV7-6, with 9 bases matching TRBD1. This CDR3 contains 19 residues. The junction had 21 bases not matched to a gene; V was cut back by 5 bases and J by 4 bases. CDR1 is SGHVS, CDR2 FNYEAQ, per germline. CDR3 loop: CASSVMPGQGRDGVYEQYF. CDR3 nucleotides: TGTGCCAGCAGCGTCATGCCGGGACAGGGAAGGGACGGCGTTTACGAGCAGTACTTC.

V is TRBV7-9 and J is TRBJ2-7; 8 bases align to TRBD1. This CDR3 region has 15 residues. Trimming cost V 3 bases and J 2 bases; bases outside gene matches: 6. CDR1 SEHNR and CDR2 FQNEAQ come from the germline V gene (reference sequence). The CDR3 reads CASSFVDRAPYEQYF. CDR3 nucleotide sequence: TGTGCCAGCAGCTTTGTGGACAGGGCCCCCTACGAGCAGTACTTC.

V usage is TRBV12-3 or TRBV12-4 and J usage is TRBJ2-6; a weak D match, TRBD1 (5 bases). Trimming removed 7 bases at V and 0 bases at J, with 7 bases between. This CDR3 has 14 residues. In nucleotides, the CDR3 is TGTGCCAGCATCGACAGCTCTGGGGCCAACGTCCTGACTTTC. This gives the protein CASIDSSGANVLTF.

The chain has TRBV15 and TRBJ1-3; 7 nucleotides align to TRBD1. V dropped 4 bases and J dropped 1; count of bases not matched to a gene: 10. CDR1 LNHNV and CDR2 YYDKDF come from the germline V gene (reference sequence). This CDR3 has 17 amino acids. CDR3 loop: CATSTHRQGQSGNTIYF. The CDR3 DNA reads TGTGCCACCAGCACCCATCGACAGGGACAGTCTGGAAACACCATATATTTT.

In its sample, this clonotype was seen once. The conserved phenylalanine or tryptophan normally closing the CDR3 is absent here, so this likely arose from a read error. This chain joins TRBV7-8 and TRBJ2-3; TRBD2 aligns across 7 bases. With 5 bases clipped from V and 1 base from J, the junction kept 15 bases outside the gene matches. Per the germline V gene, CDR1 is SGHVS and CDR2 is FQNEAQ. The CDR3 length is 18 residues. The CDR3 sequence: CASSPYRGSGEGTDTQYL. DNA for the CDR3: TGTGCCAGCAGCCCATATCGCGGAAGCGGGGAAGGCACAGATACGCAGTATCTT.

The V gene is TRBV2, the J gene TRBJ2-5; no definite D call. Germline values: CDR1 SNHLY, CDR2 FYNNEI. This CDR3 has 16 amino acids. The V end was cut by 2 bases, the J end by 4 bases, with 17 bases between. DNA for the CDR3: TGTGCCAGCAGTGAACGGACCTTGGGCGCCTCAGAGACCCAGTACTTC. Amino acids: CASSERTLGASETQYF.

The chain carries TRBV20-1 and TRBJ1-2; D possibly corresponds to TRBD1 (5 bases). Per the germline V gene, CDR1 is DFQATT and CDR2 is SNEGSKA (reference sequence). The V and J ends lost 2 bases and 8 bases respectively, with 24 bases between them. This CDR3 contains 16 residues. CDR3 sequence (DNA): TGCAGTGCTAGACCATTAGACCTGGGCCACCCAGGGGGCTACACCTTC. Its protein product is CSARPLDLGHPGGYTF.

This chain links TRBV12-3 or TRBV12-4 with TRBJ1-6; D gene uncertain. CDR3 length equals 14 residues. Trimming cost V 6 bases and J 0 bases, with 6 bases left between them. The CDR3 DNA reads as TGTGCCAGCAGACAGAGCTCCTATAATTCACCCCTCCACTTT. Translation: CASRQSSYNSPLHF.

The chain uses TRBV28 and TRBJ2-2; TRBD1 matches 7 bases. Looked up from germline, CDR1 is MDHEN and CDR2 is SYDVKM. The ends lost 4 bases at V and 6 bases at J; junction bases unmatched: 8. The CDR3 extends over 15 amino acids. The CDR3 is CASSSPGQRAGELFF. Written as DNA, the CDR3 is TGTGCCAGCAGTTCCCCGGGACAGAGGGCCGGGGAGCTGTTTTTT. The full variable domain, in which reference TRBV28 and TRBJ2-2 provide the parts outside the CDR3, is DVKVTQSSRYLVKRTGEKVFLECVQDMDHENMFWYRQDPGLGLRLIYFSYDVKMKEKGDIPEGYSVSREKKERFSLILESASTNQTSMYLCASSSPGQRAGELFFGEGSRLTVL.

CDR3 in amino acids: CASSLSRGLREQYF. In DNA form, the CDR3 reads TGTGCCAGCAGTTTATCGCGGGGGCTTCGAGAGCAGTACTTC. This chain uses TRBV27 with TRBJ2-7; maybe TRBD2 (7 bases). Germline V lookup: CDR1 MNHEY, CDR2 SMNVEV (reference sequence). CDR3 length: 14 residues. V shed 0 bases and J shed 7 bases, with 13 bases lying between them.

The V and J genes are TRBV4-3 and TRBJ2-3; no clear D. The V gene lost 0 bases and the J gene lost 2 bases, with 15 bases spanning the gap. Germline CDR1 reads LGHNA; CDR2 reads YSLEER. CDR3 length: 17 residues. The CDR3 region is CASSQEGTLNPTDTQYF. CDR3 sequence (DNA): TGCGCCAGCAGCCAAGAGGGCACCTTAAACCCCACAGATACGCAGTATTTT.

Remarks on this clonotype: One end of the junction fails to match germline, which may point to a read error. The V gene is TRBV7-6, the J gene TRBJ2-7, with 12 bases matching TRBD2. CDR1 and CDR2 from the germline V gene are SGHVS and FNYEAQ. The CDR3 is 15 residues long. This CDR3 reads CASSTGTSGLYEQYF. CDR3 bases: TGTGCTAGCAGTACCGGGACTAGCGGGCTCTACGAGCAGTACTTC.